This TCR beta chain derives from a study of T cell responses to AZD1222 COVID-19 vaccine. The overall study: Whether given at about 4 or about 12 weeks, second doses were pooled.

To note about this clone: The antigen is not known.

Per germline, CDR1 MNHEY and CDR2 SVGAGI. V trimming: 6 bases; J trimming: 14 bases; junction bases outside the gene matches: 8. The CDR3 is made up of 12 amino acids. Whole-study results and caveats: Breadth and depth of Spike-specific TCRs rose after two AZD1222 doses. Recipients of AZD1222 seropositive at baseline numbered only 6 or 7.

This table comes from immunoSEQ multiplex PCR, and its TCRdb copy is limited to in-frame clones, with some not included. The table records tens of thousands of clones, roughly 82% of them present only once. The input for sequencing was peripheral blood, taken on day 0 of AZD1222 vaccination. This TCR was sampled from an adult in good health. The rearrangement uses TRBV6-5 and TRBJ2-1, with 9 positions matching TRBD1. For the CDR3, the DNA is TGTGCCAGCAGCACCGGGACAGGGAGAAAGTTCTTC. Amino acids: CASSTGTGRKFF.